This is a list of T cell receptor beta chains from one sample in a study of vaccination effects on CD4 cells after COVID-19. Their target antigens are unknown. Assay: immunoSEQ multiplex PCR; the TCRdb copy retains only in-frame clones and omits some. The table lists about 66,000 clones, under 80% of them singletons. The input for sequencing was CD4+ T cells from PBMCs cultured without peptide, taken after COVID-19 vaccination. The receptors originated from a human donor who received a COVID-19 vaccine. Both conserved end residues are part of each CDR3. A D gene is named only where the DNA matches it firmly. For some rows the clone size is stated as once, few or many, or as a class when expanded; others skip it.

>.|13|TRBV27|.|TRBJ2-3
CASSYRDPDTQYF
TGTGCCAGCAGTTACAGGGACCCAGATACGCAGTATTTT
>.|14|TRBV6-5|.|TRBJ2-5
CASSYSGNSGTQYF
TGTGCCAGCAGTTACTCAGGGAACTCCGGGACCCAGTACTTC
>.|16|TRBV14|.|TRBJ2-1
CASSQNPAGSYNEQFF
TGTGCCAGCAGCCAAAACCCGGCGGGCTCCTACAATGAGCAGTTCTTC
>TRBD1|13|TRBV12-3/TRBV12-4|.|TRBJ1-2
CASSLDRVGGYTF
TGTGCCAGCAGCCTGGACAGGGTCGGTGGCTACACCTTC
>TRBD1|14|TRBV6-6|few|TRBJ1-5
CASTGQGSNQPQHF
TGTGCCAGCACCGGACAGGGTAGCAATCAGCCCCAGCATTTT
>.|12|TRBV28|.|TRBJ1-5
CASMGGNQPQHF
TGTGCCAGCATGGGCGGAAATCAGCCCCAGCATTTT
>TRBD1|17|TRBV6-2/TRBV6-3|.|TRBJ2-6
CASSYVDRGAGANVLTF
TGTGCCAGCAGTTACGTGGACAGGGGAGCGGGGGCCAACGTCCTGACTTTC
>TRBD1|16|TRBV15|few|TRBJ1-1
CATSRDHGQGSTEAFF
TGTGCCACCAGCAGAGATCACGGACAGGGGAGCACTGAAGCTTTCTTT
>TRBD2|14|TRBV7-2|.|TRBJ2-5
CASSEGLAVETQYF
TGTGCCAGCAGCGAGGGACTAGCGGTAGAGACCCAGTACTTC
>.|16|TRBV19|.|TRBJ1-2
CASSMLGTVVNYGYTF
TGTGCCAGTAGTATGCTAGGGACGGTCGTTAACTATGGCTACACCTTC
>.|14|TRBV7-9|.|TRBJ2-5
CASTLNGGRETQYF
TGTGCCAGCACCCTAAACGGGGGTAGGGAGACCCAGTACTTC
>TRBD2|17|TRBV5-4|once|TRBJ2-5
CASSPGGSGGPGETQYF
TGTGCCAGCAGCCCCGGTGGTAGCGGGGGGCCAGGGGAGACCCAGTACTTC
>TRBD1|18|TRBV27|.|TRBJ2-2
CASSLWTGQGRYTGELFF
TGTGCCAGCAGTTTATGGACGGGACAGGGGCGTTACACCGGGGAGCTGTTTTTT
>.|15|TRBV3-1/TRBV3-2|.|TRBJ2-5
CASSQEGTVQETQYF
TGTGCCAGCAGCCAAGAGGGAACAGTCCAAGAGACCCAGTACTTC
>.|15|TRBV3-1/TRBV3-2|.|TRBJ1-4
CASSEWDAGNEKLFF
TGTGCCAGCAGCGAATGGGACGCGGGTAATGAAAAACTGTTTTTT
>TRBD1|13|TRBV6-4|.|TRBJ1-5
CARKQGRGQPQHF
TGTGCCAGAAAACAGGGGAGGGGTCAGCCCCAGCATTTT
>TRBD1|17|TRBV24-1|once|TRBJ2-2
CATSDVTGTGNTGELFF
TGTGCCACCAGTGATGTCACCGGGACAGGTAACACCGGGGAGCTGTTTTTT
>TRBD1|15|TRBV30|.|TRBJ1-2
CAWSRDRGHNYGYTF
TGTGCCTGGAGTCGGGACAGGGGACATAACTATGGCTACACCTTC
>.|15|TRBV10-2|.|TRBJ2-4
CASSEGRLAKNIQYF
TGCGCCAGCAGTGAGGGCCGTTTAGCCAAAAACATTCAGTACTTC
>.|14|TRBV2|.|TRBJ1-2
CASSPRGMNYGYTF
TGTGCCAGCAGCCCCAGGGGAATGAACTATGGCTACACCTTC
>.|13|TRBV9|.|TRBJ1-1
CASGPGARTEAFF
TGTGCCAGCGGACCGGGGGCTCGGACTGAAGCTTTCTTT
>TRBD1|16|TRBV5-1|.|TRBJ2-5
CASSLGDSSPLETQYF
TGCGCCAGCAGCTTGGGGGACAGCTCCCCCCTCGAGACCCAGTACTTC